These T cell receptor beta chains were read from a single sample in a study of radiotherapy plus CTLA-4 blockade in lung cancer. Profiled with immunoSEQ multiplex PCR; TCRdb holds only in-frame clones, not every one. The table shows 90,000 or so clones, with 86% occurring only once. The material was peripheral blood, obtained from a patient treated with radiotherapy plus ipilimumab. The receptor source for this set is a human donor with non-small cell lung cancer who had a partial response to radiotherapy plus ipilimumab. Both conserved end residues are part of each CDR3. The D gene is left open where the match is weak. Some rows have no size entry. The others give once, few or many, or a class for an expanded clone.

>TRBD2|few|TRBV5-5|TRBJ2-7
TGTGCCAGCAGCCTCGGGGGGAACCCCTACGAGCAGTACTTC
CASSLGGNPYEQYF
>-|once|TRBV5-4|TRBJ1-1
TGTGCCAGCAGCTTGGAGCGGCAGGGGAAAGCTTTCTTT
CASSLERQGKAFF
>TRBD2|once|TRBV28|TRBJ2-3
TGTGCCAGCAGCTTATTAGCGGGACGCACAGATACGCAGTATTTT
CASSLLAGRTDTQYF
>-|-|TRBV5-1|TRBJ2-3
TGCGCCAGCAGCCCCGCCGGCAGGGGTACAGATACGCAGTATTTT
CASSPAGRGTDTQYF
>TRBD1|-|TRBV5-1|TRBJ2-2
TGCGCCAGCAGCTCCGGGACAGGGCCCACCGGGGAGCTGTTTTTT
CASSSGTGPTGELFF
>-|-|TRBV4-3|TRBJ2-2
TGCGCCAGCAGCCAAGTTCCGGCTAGCGCGAACACCGGGGAGCTGTTTTTT
CASSQVPASANTGELFF
>TRBD2|-|TRBV5-1|TRBJ2-2
TGCGCCAGCAGCACAAGCGGGAGGGCAGGCACCGGGGAGCTGTTTTTT
CASSTSGRAGTGELFF
>-|once|TRBV7-2|TRBJ1-5
TGTGCCAGCAGCTTAGATCCAGGAAGGGGGCAGCCCCAGCATTTT
CASSLDPGRGQPQHF
>TRBD2|-|TRBV9|TRBJ2-1
TGTGCCAGCAGCGTAGCTAGCGGGGAATACAATGAGCAGTTCTTC
CASSVASGEYNEQFF
>-|once|TRBV9|TRBJ1-1
TGTGCCAGCAGCGGGGGACATATGAACACTGAAGCTTTCTTT
CASSGGHMNTEAFF
>TRBD2|-|TRBV7-2|TRBJ2-1
TGTGCCAGCAGCGAACCGGGACTAGAGCAGTTCTTC
CASSEPGLEQFF
>-|once|TRBV5-6|TRBJ1-5
TGTGCCAGCAGCTTCTTTGGCAATCAGCCCCAGCATTTT
CASSFFGNQPQHF
>TRBD1|once|TRBV6-5|TRBJ1-6
TGTGCCAGCAGTTACGGGACAGAAAATTCACCCCTCCACTTT
CASSYGTENSPLHF
>TRBD1|-|TRBV6-6|TRBJ1-5
TGTGCCACGGGGACAGCACGCAATCAGCCCCAGCATTTT
CATGTARNQPQHF
>-|-|TRBV6-1|TRBJ1-2
TGTGCCAGCAGTGAAGCTCCGGACTTCTATGGCTACACCTTC
CASSEAPDFYGYTF
>-|-|TRBV5-6|TRBJ1-2
TGTGCCAGCAGCTTGGACAGGCTAACTCAAAACTATGGCTACACCTTC
CASSLDRLTQNYGYTF
>TRBD2|-|TRBV7-8|TRBJ2-2
TGTGCCAGCAGCTTGGTCCTAGCGGGAGTCGGGGAGCTGTTTTTT
CASSLVLAGVGELFF
>-|-|TRBV28|TRBJ1-4
TGTGCCAGCAGTCAAGGACAGGAAAAACTGTTTTTT
CASSQGQEKLFF
>TRBD2|-|TRBV30|TRBJ2-1
TGTGCCTGGGGTGGGGGACTAGCAATCTACAATGAGCAGTTCTTC
CAWGGGLAIYNEQFF
>TRBD1|-|TRBV23-1|TRBJ1-1
TGCGCCAACCGCAAACAGGGGAATTCTGAAGCTTTCTTT
CANRKQGNSEAFF
>-|-|TRBV29-1|TRBJ2-1
TGCAGCGTTGACCGGACGGCCCCGGGGAATTCCTACAATGAGCAGTTCTTC
CSVDRTAPGNSYNEQFF
>-|-|TRBV6-6|TRBJ1-5
TGTGCCAGCAGTTACAGGAGGGGTATCGAGTATCAGCCCCAGCATTTT
CASSYRRGIEYQPQHF
>TRBD1|once|TRBV19|TRBJ1-1
TGTGCCAGTAGTACCGCGGGGACAGAGAGGTTGAACACTGAAGCTTTCTTT
CASSTAGTERLNTEAFF
>-|-|TRBV5-6|TRBJ1-2
TGTGCCAGCATAGACGGCTTCGGAGGCGGGCACTATGGCTACACCTTC
CASIDGFGGGHYGYTF
>TRBD2|-|TRBV30|TRBJ2-3
TGTGCCTATCAGACTAGCGGTGCTAGCACAGATACGCAGTATTTT
CAYQTSGASTDTQYF